This is a list of T cell receptor beta chains from one sample in a study of T cell clusters in autoimmune cytopenias. TCRdb reprocessed the multiplex PCR reads and reports one entry per CDR3 protein, with no DNA. Its listing shows more than 2,000 distinct CDR3 sequences. The sample taken for sequencing was peripheral blood. All receptors derive from a human donor with an autoimmune cytopenia or autoimmune hepatitis (not recorded which). The CDR3 runs from the conserved cysteine through the conserved F or W. Clone size is given for some rows only: seen once, a few or many times, or a class if the clone is expanded.

v_call	clone_size	j_call	cdr3_aa
TRBV12-3/TRBV12-4	medium-sized	TRBJ2-3	CASSLSSGSRDTQYF
TRBV24-1	medium-sized	TRBJ1-4	CATSGGTNEKLFF
TRBV5-4	medium-sized	TRBJ1-1	CASSLEVANTEAFF
TRBV11-3	-	TRBJ2-3	CASSLEAGTDTQYF
TRBV20-1	medium-sized	TRBJ2-4	CSASRGRRLAKNIQYF
TRBV7-9	-	TRBJ2-2	CASSPRAGGYTGELFF
TRBV5-6	medium-sized	TRBJ2-2	CASSPLTAGELFF
TRBV19	large	TRBJ2-5	CASSTRLAGRETQYF
TRBV19	medium-sized	TRBJ2-1	CASSIGGAGYEQFF
TRBV4-3	medium-sized	TRBJ2-1	CASSQDDLSSYNEQFF
TRBV4-1	-	TRBJ2-2	CASSQDRDPRVWHPNTGELFF
TRBV20-1	-	TRBJ1-3	CSAGGGNTIYF
TRBV12-3/TRBV12-4	medium-sized	TRBJ1-2	CASSRSDRASGYTF
TRBV5-6	large	TRBJ2-6	CASSWSGTSFSGANVLTF
TRBV5-1	medium-sized	TRBJ1-6	CASSRTGAGNSPLHF
TRBV7-2	-	TRBJ2-4	CASSLTGATYF
TRBV4-1	-	TRBJ2-7	CASSHTTGTSYEQYF
TRBV5-6	-	TRBJ1-2	CASSSDRAYGYTF
TRBV6-5	large	TRBJ1-6	CASSPMPGRSPLHF
TRBV20-1	medium-sized	TRBJ1-2	CSATPGQGGAYGYTF
TRBV12-3/TRBV12-4	-	TRBJ2-1	CASSRQGTYNEQFF
TRBV12-3/TRBV12-4	medium-sized	TRBJ1-1	CASSGDRVSTEAFF
TRBV20-1	medium-sized	TRBJ2-3	CSAAGTGTDTQYF
TRBV12-3/TRBV12-4	medium-sized	TRBJ2-1	CASTLPAGAKYNEQFF